The present entry profiles one T cell receptor beta chain with its context. The antigen remains undetermined. Given the absence of the conserved phenylalanine or tryptophan at the CDR3 end, a read error is likely. MiXCR, run by TCRdb on the multiplex PCR reads, gives a single entry per CDR3 protein. The sample includes approximately 90,000 distinct CDR3 sequences, roughly 28% of them seen just once. Axillary draining lymph nodes of breast cancer patients supplied the node samples. The data are from a study of breast tumors, draining lymph nodes, adjacent tissues. Broader study findings: Data only fit, rather than demonstrated, lymph node origin of most tumor T cells. The data were judged consistent with most tumor T cells coming from lymph node and expanding in tumor.

The material sequenced was axillary lymph node tissue. The sequence was obtained from a female donor with breast cancer. Some clones in this sample may be carry-over from other donors' samples.

In nucleotides, the CDR3 is TGCAGTGCCCATGACAGATACCAAGAGACCCAGTACCTC. This gives the protein CSAHDRYQETQYL. The rearrangement links TRBV20-1 to TRBJ2-5, with a tentative D call TRBD1 (5 bases). Germline V gene lookup returns CDR1 DFQATT and CDR2 SNEGSKA (reference sequence). The CDR3 is 13 amino acids. Trimming took off 6 bases at V and 0 bases at J, with 11 bases between the two ends.